The T cell receptor beta chain under discussion was sequenced for a study of blood T cell repertoires in COVID-19. Study context: There were acute and convalescent COVID-19 samples, and they came from the United States, Italy and Spain.

Study processing details: Amplification with reference gene primers provided the estimates of nucleated cell counts. The repertoire was sequenced with immunoSEQ multiplex PCR; TCRdb's copy has only in-frame clones and lacks some. That table supplies the V and J calls and clone size; D and trimming were determined from the DNA. This table holds roughly 250,000 clones, roughly nine tenths found once. Individuals aged about 18 to 100 years were recruited from approximately 24 US areas. The CDR3 extends over 15 amino acids. Germline CDR1 is SGHDT and CDR2 is YYEEEE. V was pared by 5 bases and J by 4 bases, with 16 bases between.

The sequenced material came from PBMCs or T cells enriched from blood (not recorded which). The TCR was taken from a human donor in a cohort exposed to, infected with or recovered from COVID-19 (not recorded which). The donor label of this sample is uncertain. The chain joins TRBV5-6 to TRBJ1-3; D remains unclear. The DNA for the CDR3 is TGTGCCAGCAGTGTAATGGGAGGAGACGGAAACACCATATATTTT. The encoded protein is CASSVMGGDGNTIYF.